The clone carrying this TCR beta chain was observed a handful of times. What it recognizes is unknown. TCRdb re-called the reads with MiXCR, one entry per CDR3 protein. In the table there are over 100,000 distinct CDR3 sequences, 29% of which are singletons. The record originates from a study of T cell repertoires in cytomegalovirus infection. On the study more broadly: CMV infection and matching HLA type were both indicated by public TCR beta signatures. Whole-study findings and limits: There were HLA-C-restricted CMV-specific TCR beta clonotypes dominating the ex vivo response.

The receptor was isolated from a human donor in good health (CMV status not recorded). Some clones in this sample may be carry-over from other donors' samples. The sample here was CD8+ T cells from cultured PBMCs, taken from culture after CMV antigen stimulation.

The CDR3 loop is CASSIRQYNEQFF. Here the CDR3 DNA reads TGTGCCAGTAGTATCCGCCAGTACAATGAGCAGTTCTTC. The chain carries TRBV19 and TRBJ2-1; unclear D gene. Trimming cost V 3 bases and J 4 bases, with 7 bases left between them. Germline CDR1 is LNHDA and CDR2 is SQIVND (reference sequence). This CDR3 is built from 13 residues.